Detailed here is one T cell receptor (beta chain). The antigen it recognizes is unknown. Per-nucleotide qualities are absent, and no much larger clonotype sits a single base away. The source of the sample is a study of T cells in narcolepsy (dated by TCRdb to between 2018 and 2020). At the level of the whole study: Healthy control donors were enrolled in the study alongside patients who had narcolepsy type 1 or type 2 (NT1, NT2). The study sought autoreactive T cells targeting hypocretin neuron self-antigens (hypocretin, TRIB2) in narcolepsy patients, using TCR Vbeta sequencing to track clonotypes in blood and CSF. What the study reported, not specific to this receptor: Numbers of sequenced blood memory CD4+ clonotypes were comparable, averaging around 40,000 in patients and roughly 35,000 in controls. Certain blood memory CD4+ repertoires from patients and controls had no sequences that matched autoreactive T cell clones. In plots comparing CSF and blood CD4+ T cell clonotypes from the same patient, HCRT-specific and TRIB2-specific autoreactive clonotypes were highlighted. Autoreactive clonotypes were reported to be detected serially in the blood of the same patients and of different patients, but not in the blood of healthy controls.

The protocol used for the library was the immunoSEQ multiplex PCR assay. TCRdb provides this immuneACCESS table in a form limited to in-frame rearrangements. Some clones are lacking; in checked studies, under half of them reflect an unresolved V gene, and why the rest are absent is not known. The sample table records under 35,000 clones; 85% to 90% of these occur just once. 0.95% to 1.5% of the sample lies in the top ten. CDR1 and CDR2, looked up from the germline V gene, are SGHDT and YYEEEE. V is shortened by 5 bases, J by 3 bases, and the region joining them spans 14 bases. The CDR3 numbers 14 residues from cysteine through phenylalanine. Just the 42-base CDR3 DNA is kept, in frame starting at base 1. For TCR Vbeta sequencing, memory CD4+ T cells were sorted ex vivo from the peripheral blood of both healthy controls and narcolepsy patients.

The source material was CD45RA- memory CD4+ T cells from PBMCs. The sample's cell subset or site label, decoded: memory T cells sorted ex vivo from peripheral blood. This sequence originates from a human donor with narcolepsy. The sequence joins TRBV5-6 to TRBJ1-1; a weak D assignment points to TRBD1 (6 bases agree). Here is the DNA: TGTGCCAGCAGTCGACAAGGGGGAGACACTGAAGCTTTCTTT. Translated, it reads CASSRQGGDTEAFF.